A selection of T cell receptor beta chains follows, all from one sample in a study of cytomegalovirus exposure and HLA in healthy donors. Produced via immunoSEQ multiplex PCR; TCRdb's table is partial and in-frame only. The data show about 220,000 clones, about 89% seen once. Sequenced: PBMCs. Receptors were obtained from a young woman in good health and CMV-seronegative. Both conserved end residues are part of each CDR3. D genes are given only for firm matches. The size entry is marked missing in some rows and otherwise reads once, few, many or a size class.

d_call clone_size j_call v_call cdr3_aa cdr3_nt
- few TRBJ2-7 TRBV12-5 CASAPDTRWEQYF TGTGCTAGTGCACCTGACACCAGATGGGAGCAGTACTTC
TRBD2 - TRBJ2-2 TRBV6-4 CASRVAGGPSGELFF TGTGCCAGCAGAGTAGCGGGAGGGCCAAGCGGGGAGCTGTTTTTT
TRBD1 - TRBJ2-5 TRBV6-5 CASSYGETGQETQYF TGTGCCAGCAGTTACGGAGAGACAGGGCAGGAGACCCAGTACTTC
- - TRBJ1-5 TRBV4-1 CASSQDTGYQPQHF TGCGCCAGCAGCCAAGATACAGGCTATCAGCCCCAGCATTTT
TRBD1 - TRBJ2-7 TRBV6-1 CASSPERQGNYF TGTGCCAGCAGTCCAGAAAGACAGGGGAACTACTTC
- - TRBJ1-2 TRBV7-2 CASSLNKGGYTF TGTGCCAGCAGCTTAAATAAGGGGGGCTACACCTTC
- - TRBJ1-1 TRBV7-9 CASSPPQIMNTEAFF TGTGCCAGCAGCCCCCCGCAGATCATGAACACTGAAGCTTTCTTT
- - TRBJ2-2 TRBV28 CASSPPATGELFF TGTGCCAGCAGTCCCCCCGCGACCGGGGAGCTGTTTTTT
TRBD2 - TRBJ2-1 TRBV30 CAWSVRSGRKFF TGTGCCTGGAGTGTACGAAGCGGGAGGAAGTTCTTC
TRBD2 few TRBJ2-3 TRBV28 CASGTSGSRGTDTQYF TGTGCCAGCGGGACTAGCGGGAGCAGGGGGACAGATACGCAGTATTTT
- - TRBJ1-2 TRBV5-6 CASMTANYGYTF TGTGCCAGCATGACAGCCAACTATGGCTACACCTTC
TRBD2 - TRBJ2-1 TRBV19 CASSILPSGYNEQFF TGTGCCAGTAGTATCCTGCCTAGCGGTTACAATGAGCAGTTCTTC
- - TRBJ2-5 TRBV4-1 CASSQLQAQETQYF TGCGCCAGCAGCCAACTCCAGGCCCAAGAGACCCAGTACTTC
- - TRBJ2-7 TRBV27 CASRTGVVYEQYF TGTGCCAGCAGGACGGGAGTGGTCTACGAGCAGTACTTC
- - TRBJ1-5 TRBV6-1 CASSEFYSNQPQHF TGTGCCAGCAGTGAGTTCTATAGCAATCAGCCCCAGCATTTT
- - TRBJ2-2 TRBV6-5 CASGPRQPNTGELFF TGTGCCAGCGGCCCACGACAGCCGAACACCGGGGAGCTGTTTTTT
- - TRBJ1-4 TRBV11-2 CASSPLPQAGVGKLFF TGTGCCAGCAGCCCCCTACCCCAGGCAGGGGTGGGAAAACTGTTTTTT
- - TRBJ2-3 TRBV27 CASSIGGAVGDTQYF TGTGCCAGCAGTATCGGAGGGGCTGTGGGAGATACGCAGTATTTT
- - TRBJ1-1 TRBV7-8 CASSPKNRETEAFF TGTGCCAGCAGCCCAAAAAACAGGGAAACTGAAGCTTTCTTT
- - TRBJ2-3 TRBV11-1 CASSLGAEADTQYF TGTGCCAGCAGCTTAGGGGCTGAAGCAGATACGCAGTATTTT
TRBD1 many TRBJ1-1 TRBV29-1 CSTPGQSNTEAFF TGCAGCACCCCGGGACAGTCGAACACTGAAGCTTTCTTT
- - TRBJ2-7 TRBV5-1 CASSLVNQNVGEQYF TGCGCCAGCAGCTTGGTTAATCAAAACGTCGGCGAGCAGTACTTC
- - TRBJ1-6 TRBV5-1 CASSLEEGGYNSPLHF TGCGCCAGCAGCTTGGAGGAAGGGGGTTATAATTCACCCCTCCACTTT
- - TRBJ1-1 TRBV4-2 CASSQTGTLNTEAFF TGTGCCAGCAGCCAAACAGGGACACTGAACACTGAAGCTTTCTTT
TRBD2 - TRBJ2-7 TRBV5-1 CASSIPAGGGYEQYF TGCGCCAGCAGCATCCCCGCGGGGGGCGGCTACGAGCAGTACTTC
- - TRBJ1-5 TRBV11-3 CASSLERGNQPQHF TGTGCCAGCAGCTTAGAGCGGGGCAATCAGCCCCAGCATTTT
- - TRBJ2-7 TRBV28 CASLRTANYEQYF TGTGCCAGCCTGAGGACAGCCAACTACGAGCAGTACTTC
TRBD2 - TRBJ2-1 TRBV11-2 CASSLLAGGPGEQFF TGTGCCAGCAGCTTACTGGCGGGAGGGCCCGGTGAGCAGTTCTTC
TRBD1 - TRBJ2-7 TRBV5-1 CASSLSWADRDRGREQYF TGCGCCAGCAGCCTTTCGTGGGCGGACCGGGACAGGGGACGCGAGCAGTACTTC
- - TRBJ1-6 TRBV30 CAWTLNSPLHF TGTGCCTGGACCCTTAATTCACCCCTCCACTTT
TRBD1 few TRBJ1-5 TRBV6-4 CASSPGGSNQPQHF TGTGCCAGCAGTCCAGGGGGGAGTAATCAGCCCCAGCATTTT
- - TRBJ1-2 TRBV11-2 CASSPQGDYGYTF TGTGCCAGCAGCCCCCAGGGTGACTATGGCTACACCTTC
TRBD2 - TRBJ2-1 TRBV27 CASSFPAASGEQFF TGTGCCAGCAGTTTCCCGGCGGCTAGCGGAGAGCAGTTCTTC
TRBD2 - TRBJ2-3 TRBV9 CASSVGPSGGSTDTQYF TGTGCCAGCAGCGTAGGTCCTAGCGGGGGGTCCACAGATACGCAGTATTTT
- - TRBJ2-3 TRBV30 CAWRGPGTDTQYF TGTGCCTGGAGGGGGCCAGGCACAGATACGCAGTATTTT
- - TRBJ1-1 TRBV6-1 CASSVTQGRAEAFF TGTGCCAGCAGTGTGACACAGGGTCGGGCTGAAGCTTTCTTT
- - TRBJ2-2 TRBV11-3 CASSPRSVANTGELFF TGTGCCAGCAGCCCCCGGTCCGTGGCGAACACCGGGGAGCTGTTTTTT
TRBD1 - TRBJ1-1 TRBV10-3 CAISESVRGLLLNTEAFF TGTGCCATCAGTGAGTCAGTCAGGGGGCTGCTCTTGAACACTGAAGCTTTCTTT
TRBD2 - TRBJ2-3 TRBV10-1 CASSDPSGGTDTQYF TGCGCCAGCAGTGATCCTAGCGGAGGCACAGATACGCAGTATTTT
- - TRBJ2-3 TRBV6-1 CASSTPQGIADTQYF TGTGCCAGCAGTACACCACAGGGTATTGCAGATACGCAGTATTTT
TRBD2 - TRBJ2-7 TRBV7-9 CASSHLPAGAISEQYF TGTGCCAGCAGCCACCTCCCAGCGGGAGCTATCTCCGAGCAGTACTTC
TRBD2 - TRBJ2-3 TRBV6-4 CASSDQAGGTNTQYF TGTGCCAGCAGTGACCAAGCGGGAGGAACGAATACGCAGTATTTT
- - TRBJ2-5 TRBV6-1 CASSEALPGAVGETQYF TGTGCCAGCAGTGAAGCGCTTCCAGGGGCAGTCGGTGAGACCCAGTACTTC
- - TRBJ1-5 TRBV7-8 CASSLERDQPQHF TGTGCCAGCAGCTTAGAACGGGATCAGCCCCAGCATTTT
TRBD2 - TRBJ2-7 TRBV7-9 CASSLTSGAYEQYF TGTGCCAGCAGCTTAACTAGCGGAGCTTACGAGCAGTACTTC
- - TRBJ2-2 TRBV5-1 CASSLWELNTGELFF TGCGCCAGCAGCTTATGGGAGCTAAACACCGGGGAGCTGTTTTTT
TRBD1 - TRBJ2-7 TRBV6-1 CASSPGTGVSYEQYF TGTGCCAGCAGCCCGGGGACAGGGGTTTCCTACGAGCAGTACTTC
TRBD2 - TRBJ2-3 TRBV19 CASSIGFRLAGGIAQYF TGTGCCAGTAGTATAGGTTTCCGGCTAGCGGGAGGAATTGCGCAGTATTTT
- - TRBJ1-2 TRBV12-2 CASPRPVTGTYGYTF TGTGCAAGTCCCCGGCCTGTGACAGGGACCTATGGCTACACCTTC
- - TRBJ1-4 TRBV28 CASSTIHAGEKLFF TGTGCCAGCAGTACAATACACGCGGGTGAAAAACTGTTTTTT